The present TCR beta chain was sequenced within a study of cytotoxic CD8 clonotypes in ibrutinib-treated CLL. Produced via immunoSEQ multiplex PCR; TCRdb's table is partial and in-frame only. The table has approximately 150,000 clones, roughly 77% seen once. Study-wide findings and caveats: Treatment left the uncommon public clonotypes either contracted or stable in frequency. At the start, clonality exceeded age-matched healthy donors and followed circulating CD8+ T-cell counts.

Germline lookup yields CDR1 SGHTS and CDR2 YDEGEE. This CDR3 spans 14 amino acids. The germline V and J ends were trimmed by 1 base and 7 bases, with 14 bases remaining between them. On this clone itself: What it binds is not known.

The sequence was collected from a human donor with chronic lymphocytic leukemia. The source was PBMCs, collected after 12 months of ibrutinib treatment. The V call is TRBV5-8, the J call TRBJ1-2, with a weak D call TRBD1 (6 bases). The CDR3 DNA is TGTGCCAGCAGCTTGACAGGGACGTTGGGTGGCTACACCTTC. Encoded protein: CASSLTGTLGGYTF.